This passage covers 10 T cell receptor beta chains from one sample sequenced in a study of PD-1 blockade in mismatch repair-deficient tumors. The repertoire was sequenced with immunoSEQ multiplex PCR; TCRdb's copy has only in-frame clones and lacks some. Of around 100,000 clones listed, 82% are singletons. The sample here was peripheral blood, taken about eight months after starting pembrolizumab. The receptors come from an adult with mismatch repair-deficient cancer.

The genes are TRBV30 and TRBJ2-2; D is perhaps TRBD1 (6 bases). Germline V gene sequence: CDR1 GTSNPN, CDR2 SVGIG (reference sequence). Trimming left V 2 bases short and J 6 bases short, with 13 bases between. The CDR3 loop spans 14 amino acids. DNA of the CDR3: TGTGCCTGGAGTAAGACAGGTTTCGCCGGGGAGCTGTTTTTT. Its translation is CAWSKTGFAGELFF.

The chain combines TRBV2 with TRBJ1-1; possible D gene TRBD1, 6 bases. The CDR3 length is 14 residues. Looked up from germline, CDR1 is SNHLY and CDR2 is FYNNEI. V was trimmed by 10 bases and J by 5 bases, leaving 20 bases between them. The CDR3 spells CATAFRSGDTEAFF. CDR3 nucleotides: TGTGCCACCGCGTTTCGATCAGGGGATACTGAAGCTTTCTTT. The full variable domain, completed using reference TRBV2 and TRBJ1-1, is EPEVTQTPSHQVTQMGQEVILRCVPISNHLYFYWYRQILGQKVEFLVSFYNNEISEKSEIFDDQFSVERPDGSNFTLKIRSTKLEDSAMYFCATAFRSGDTEAFFGQGTRLTVV.

V usage is TRBV27 and J usage is TRBJ2-1; 10 bases fit TRBD2. This CDR3 region has 15 residues. J gave up 5 bases and V 4 bases, and 5 bases lay outside the gene matches. The germline CDR1 and CDR2 sequences are MNHEY and SMNVEV (reference sequence). This CDR3 is CASSSPGLADNEQFF. The CDR3 region has the DNA TGTGCCAGCAGTTCTCCAGGACTAGCGGACAATGAGCAGTTCTTC.

The rearrangement links TRBV4-3 to TRBJ2-7, with TRBD2 identical over 8 bases. The CDR3 consists of 15 residues. CDR1 LGHNA and CDR2 YSLEER come from the germline V gene. The J segment lost 7 bases and the V segment lost 1 base, leaving 9 bases of the junction unmatched. CDR3 residues: CASSQGTGGPGEQYF. CDR3 coding DNA: TGCGCCAGCAGCCAAGGAACGGGGGGGCCGGGGGAGCAGTACTTC.

The rearrangement links TRBV30 to TRBJ2-7; maybe TRBD2 (6 bases). The V and J ends lost 4 bases and 2 bases respectively, with 18 bases between them. Germline assignment: CDR1 GTSNPN and CDR2 SVGIG (reference sequence). The CDR3 totals 15 residues. The chain's CDR3 is CAWTSALLAPYEQYF. CDR3 sequence (DNA): TGTGCCTGGACTAGCGCGCTCCTCGCCCCCTACGAGCAGTACTTC.

This clone has at least ten counts. The chain is built from TRBV9 and TRBJ1-1; D uncertain. The CDR3 is 12 amino acids. CDR1 is SGDLS, CDR2 YYNGEE, per germline. V was trimmed by 6 bases and J by 7 bases, leaving 13 bases between them. DNA for the CDR3: TGTGCCAGCACCTCGCGGGCGGGTGAAGCTTTCTTT. As protein: CASTSRAGEAFF.

The genes are TRBV6-6 and TRBJ2-1; possibly TRBD2 for D (5 bases). Trimming pared 5 bases from V and 7 bases from J, leaving 15 bases between. CDR1 is MNHNY and CDR2 is SVGAGI in the germline V gene (reference sequence). CDR3 length: 14 amino acids. CDR3 in DNA: TGTGCCAGCAGTCCACGTCTAGCAGCGAATGAGCAGTTCTTC. As protein: CASSPRLAANEQFF.

The chain links TRBV7-2 to TRBJ2-3, with D perhaps TRBD1 (5 bases). CDR1 and CDR2 (germline): SGHTA, FQGNSA. CDR3 length: 17 amino acids. The germline V and J ends were trimmed by 1 base and 2 bases, with 16 bases remaining between them. The CDR3 protein is CASSLVPRASYTDTQYF. CDR3 DNA: TGTGCCAGCAGCTTAGTTCCCAGGGCCTCTTACACAGATACGCAGTATTTT.

This clone occurred a few times. The chain has TRBV7-6 and TRBJ2-2; D unclear. Trimming took 0 bases from V and 3 from J, leaving 2 bases between them. The germline V gene has CDR1 SGHVS and CDR2 FNYEAQ. The CDR3 covers 13 residues. This CDR3 is CASSLAHTGELFF. The CDR3 DNA is TGTGCCAGCAGCTTAGCCCACACCGGGGAGCTGTTTTTT.

This clone occurred a few times. V is TRBV28 and J is TRBJ1-5, with 10 bases identical to TRBD1. V was pared by 4 bases and J by 7 bases, with 7 bases of the junction left unmatched. Germline-derived CDR1 and CDR2 are MDHEN and SYDVKM. CDR3 size: 15 residues. CDR3 protein: CASSSGTGEWQPQHF. In DNA form, the CDR3 reads TGTGCCAGCAGTTCCGGGACAGGGGAATGGCAGCCCCAGCATTTT. The full variable domain, its missing parts supplied by reference TRBV28 and TRBJ1-5, is DVKVTQSSRYLVKRTGEKVFLECVQDMDHENMFWYRQDPGLGLRLIYFSYDVKMKEKGDIPEGYSVSREKKERFSLILESASTNQTSMYLCASSSGTGEWQPQHFGDGTRLSIL.